The T cell receptor (beta chain) under discussion was sequenced for a study of blood T cell repertoires in COVID-19. In the study overall: Samples of COVID-19 (acute and convalescent) were obtained from the United States, Italy and Spain.

Donors in Cohort 3 counted as recovered after two negative PCRs, clearance, or symptom resolution. CDR3 length: 14 residues. Trimming removed 4 bases from V and 10 bases from J, with 14 bases in between. Germline V gene lookup returns CDR1 SGHTA and CDR2 FQGNSA. Original data processing: Quantification of nucleated cells was approximated via reference gene primer amplification. The method was immunoSEQ multiplex PCR; TCRdb's version includes in-frame clones alone and lacks a portion of them. D and trimming come from the DNA, and the V and J calls and clone size come from that table. This table has some 340,000 clones, roughly four fifths appearing once.

The rearrangement joins TRBV7-2 to TRBJ1-6; TRBD1 is a possible D gene (6 bases). This TCR was recovered from a woman aged 45-65 years who had recovered from COVID-19. What was sequenced was PBMCs or T cells enriched from blood (not recorded which). This chain's CDR3 is CASSSLGGESPLHF. The CDR3 bases are TGTGCCAGCAGCTCTCTTGGGGGCGAATCACCCCTCCACTTT. The full variable domain, rest sourced from reference TRBV7-2 and TRBJ1-6, is GAGVSQSPSNKVTEKGKDVELRCDPISGHTALYWYRQSLGQGLEFLIYFQGNSAPDKSGLPSDRFSAERTGGSVSTLTIQRTQQEDSAVYLCASSSLGGESPLHFGNGTRLTVT.